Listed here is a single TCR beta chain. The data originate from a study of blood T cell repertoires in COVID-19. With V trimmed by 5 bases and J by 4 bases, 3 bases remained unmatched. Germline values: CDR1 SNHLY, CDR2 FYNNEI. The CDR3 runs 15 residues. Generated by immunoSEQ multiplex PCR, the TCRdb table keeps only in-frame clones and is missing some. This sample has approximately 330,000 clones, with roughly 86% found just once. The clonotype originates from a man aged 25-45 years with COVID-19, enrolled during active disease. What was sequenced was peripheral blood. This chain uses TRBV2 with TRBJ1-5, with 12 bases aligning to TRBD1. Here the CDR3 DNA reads TGTGCCAGCAGTAGGGACAGGGGGCGAAATCAGCCCCAGCATTTT. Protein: CASSRDRGRNQPQHF.